Here is one T cell receptor (beta chain) with its context. The antigen is undetermined. CDR3 length equals 16 residues. CDR1 and CDR2 (germline): SGDLS, YYNGEE. Deletions cut 0 bases from V and 6 bases from J, with 16 bases between. Every bit of the isolated RNA underwent reverse transcription, so sequencing read expressed TCRB transcripts. Repertoires were generated with immunoSEQ multiplex PCR, while TCRdb's copy carries only in-frame clones and drops some. The table shows a few hundred thousand clones, with around 12% occurring only once. This sample was included in a study of beta chain features in type 1 diabetes. Whole-study results and caveats: In every one of the four CD4+ subsets, TCRB CDR3s were moderately but significantly shorter in Type 1 diabetes patients.

Each of the sorted populations had a purity greater than 95%. What was sequenced was naive CD4+ T cells from blood. The chain is built from TRBV9 and TRBJ1-5; no clear D gene. The sequence was collected from a woman aged 18 to 35 with type 1 diabetes. CDR3 DNA: TGTGCCAGCAGCGTAGGGGATGCGGGCGTAGCTCAGCCCCAGCATTTT. This encodes CASSVGDAGVAQPQHF.